One sample yielded the 8 T cell receptor beta chains listed below, sequenced in a study of blood T cell repertoires in COVID-19 (dated by TCRdb to 2019 to 2021). The library came from the immunoSEQ multiplex PCR assay. The source is immuneACCESS, and TCRdb retained only in-frame sequences with V and J called. Part of the clones is not carried over; for the studies checked, unresolved V genes explain less than half of this, and the remainder is unexplained. Recorded for this sample are a few hundred thousand clones; about 90% of them occurred a single time. The ten top clones hold approximately 6.2% of the sample. Sequencing used peripheral blood. These receptors all come from a man aged 60-69 years with acute or convalescent COVID-19.

The V and J genes are TRBV2 and TRBJ1-5; D is possibly TRBD1 (5 bases). CDR3 size: 14 residues. Germline assignment: CDR1 SNHLY and CDR2 FYNNEI. V lost 6 bases and J lost 3, with 12 bases in between. Here the CDR3 reads CASRAQVVNQPQHF. The CDR3 nucleotides are TGTGCCAGCAGGGCACAGGTAGTCAATCAGCCCCAGCATTTT.

The chain recombines TRBV25-1 with TRBJ2-5; 9 bases map to TRBD1. V dropped 6 bases and J dropped 8; count of bases not matched to a gene: 4. Germline-derived CDR1 and CDR2 are MGHDK and SYGVNS. CDR3 length: 12 residues. CDR3 in amino acids: CASRMTGGTQYF. The CDR3, as DNA: TGTGCCAGCAGAATGACAGGGGGAACCCAGTACTTC.

The DNA of the CDR3 is TGTGCCACCAGCACGACGGACAGAAAATATAGCAATCAGCCCCAGCATTTT. Protein sequence: CATSTTDRKYSNQPQHF. The J gene is TRBJ1-5, the V gene TRBV24-1; D may be TRBD1 (6 bases). The V gene's germline CDR1 is KGHDR and CDR2 SFDVKD. The CDR3 extends over 17 amino acids. The V end was cut by 7 bases, the J end by 0 bases, with 18 bases between.

The genes are TRBV30 and TRBJ2-1; tentative D call: TRBD1 (7 bases). V was shortened by 3 bases and J by 7 bases, with 19 bases between the two germline ends. This CDR3 contains 15 residues. Germline CDR1 is GTSNPN and CDR2 is SVGIG (reference sequence). The CDR3 spells CAWRRGRRGRNEQFF. In DNA form, the CDR3 reads TGTGCCTGGAGGAGGGGCCGGAGGGGGCGGAATGAGCAGTTCTTC.

This chain joins TRBV5-1 and TRBJ1-3; unclear D gene. V was cut by 0 bases and J by 0 bases, with 10 bases left in between. This CDR3 contains 16 residues. The germline CDR1 and CDR2 sequences are SGHRS and YFSETQ. CDR3 in amino acids: CASSLGGPSSGNTIYF. The CDR3 DNA follows: TGCGCCAGCAGCTTGGGCGGCCCCAGCTCTGGAAACACCATATATTTT.

This chain uses TRBV6-5 with TRBJ1-5, with a weak D call TRBD1 (5 bases). The V end lost 8 bases, the J end lost 7 bases, and 21 bases lay between the germline ends. The CDR3 is 15 residues long. CDR1 and CDR2 (germline): MNHEY, SVGAGI. CDR3 nucleotides: TGTGCCAGCCTCCGGGGGACGGCCGGGGGACAGCCCCAGCATTTT. Residues: CASLRGTAGGQPQHF.

The chain carries TRBV7-3 and TRBJ2-2; 9 bases agree with TRBD1. CDR3 length: 15 residues. V shed 5 bases, J shed 5 bases, and the junction held 6 bases outside the gene matches. Per germline, CDR1 SGHTA and CDR2 FQGTGA. The CDR3 bases are TGTGCCAGCAGCAACAGGGGGCGAAGTACCGGGGAGCTGTTTTTT. This codes for CASSNRGRSTGELFF.

The V gene is TRBV5-1, the J gene TRBJ2-1, with TRBD2 matching 9 bases. CDR3 length equals 15 residues. The V and J ends lost 4 bases and 2 bases, in that order; junction bases with no gene match: 4. Per germline, CDR1 SGHRS and CDR2 YFSETQ. CDR3 protein: CASSLGLAPYNEQFF. CDR3 DNA sequence: TGCGCCAGCAGCCTGGGACTAGCCCCCTACAATGAGCAGTTCTTC.